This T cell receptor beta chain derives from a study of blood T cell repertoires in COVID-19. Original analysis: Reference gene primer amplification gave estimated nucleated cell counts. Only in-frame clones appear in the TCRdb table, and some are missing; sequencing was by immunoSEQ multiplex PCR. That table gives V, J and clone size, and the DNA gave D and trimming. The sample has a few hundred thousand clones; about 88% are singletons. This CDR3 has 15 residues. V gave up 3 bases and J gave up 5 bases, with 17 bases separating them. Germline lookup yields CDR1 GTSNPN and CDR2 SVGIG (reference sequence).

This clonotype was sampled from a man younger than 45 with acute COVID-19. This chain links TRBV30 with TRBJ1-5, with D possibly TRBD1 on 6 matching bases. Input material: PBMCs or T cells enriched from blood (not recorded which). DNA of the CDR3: TGTGCCTGGAGCCCCCCGGACAGCCATTATCAGCCCCAGCATTTT. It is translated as CAWSPPDSHYQPQHF.